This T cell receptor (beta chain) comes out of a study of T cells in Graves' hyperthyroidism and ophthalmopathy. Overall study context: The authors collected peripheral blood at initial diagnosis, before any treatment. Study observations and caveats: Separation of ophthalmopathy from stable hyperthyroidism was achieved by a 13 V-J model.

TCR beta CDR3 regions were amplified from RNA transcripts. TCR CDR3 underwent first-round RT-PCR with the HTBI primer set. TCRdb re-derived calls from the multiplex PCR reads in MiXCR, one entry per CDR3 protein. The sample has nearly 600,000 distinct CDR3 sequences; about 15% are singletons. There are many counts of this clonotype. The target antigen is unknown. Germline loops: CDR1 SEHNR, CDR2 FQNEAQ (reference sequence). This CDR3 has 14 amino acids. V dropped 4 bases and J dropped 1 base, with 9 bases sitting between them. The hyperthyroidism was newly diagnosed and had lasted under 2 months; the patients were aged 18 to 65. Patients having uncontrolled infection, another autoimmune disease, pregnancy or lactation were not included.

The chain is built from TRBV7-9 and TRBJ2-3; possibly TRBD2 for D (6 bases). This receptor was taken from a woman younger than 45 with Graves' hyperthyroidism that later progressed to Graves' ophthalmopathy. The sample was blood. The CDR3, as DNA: TGTGCCAGCAGCTCCCCTAGCGGCACAGATACGCAGTATTTT. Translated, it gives CASSSPSGTDTQYF.